The clone carrying this T cell receptor (beta chain) was picked up one time. Its antigen is unidentified. This CDR3 is built from 14 residues. V was trimmed by 3 bases and J by 2 bases, leaving 11 bases between them. CDR1 KGHSH and CDR2 LQKENI come from the germline V gene. Stated time point: newly diagnosed, previously untreated cHL patient sample. Researchers used magnetic negative selection to pull out pure CD4+ T cells from thawed PBMCs. Profiling relied on immunoSEQ multiplex PCR, and the TCRdb table lists in-frame clones only, not all of them. The table records nearly 25,000 clones, about 89% of them present only once. This sample stems from a study of PD-1 blockade in classical Hodgkin lymphoma. General study points: No one has yet defined what causes the repertoire differences, which may be disease activity or prior therapy.

Sample: CD4+ T cells from blood. This receptor was obtained from a human donor with classical Hodgkin lymphoma. The genes are TRBV18 and TRBJ2-7; the D call may be TRBD1 or TRBD2 (5 bases each). The CDR3 loop reads CASSPRTGPYEQYF. DNA for the CDR3: TGTGCCAGCTCACCGCGGACGGGGCCCTACGAGCAGTACTTC.